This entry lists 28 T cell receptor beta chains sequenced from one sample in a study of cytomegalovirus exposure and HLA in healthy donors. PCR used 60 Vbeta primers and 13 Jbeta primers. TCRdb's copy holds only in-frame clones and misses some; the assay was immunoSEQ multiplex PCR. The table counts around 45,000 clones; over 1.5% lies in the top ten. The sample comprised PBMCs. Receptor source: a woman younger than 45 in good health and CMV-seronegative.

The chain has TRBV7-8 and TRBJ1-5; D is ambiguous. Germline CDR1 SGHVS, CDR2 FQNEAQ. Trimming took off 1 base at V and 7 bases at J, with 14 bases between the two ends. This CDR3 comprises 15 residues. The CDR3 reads CASSLGAGSGQPQHF. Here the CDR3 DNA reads TGTGCCAGCAGCTTAGGCGCGGGGAGTGGACAGCCCCAGCATTTT.

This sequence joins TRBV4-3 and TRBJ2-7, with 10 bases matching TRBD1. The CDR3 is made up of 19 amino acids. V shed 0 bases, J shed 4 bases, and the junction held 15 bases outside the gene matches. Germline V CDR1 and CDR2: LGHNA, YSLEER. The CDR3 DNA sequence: TGCGCCAGCAGCCAAGACGGTCCTCGGGACAGGGGTCTGGCGTACGAGCAGTACTTC. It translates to CASSQDGPRDRGLAYEQYF.

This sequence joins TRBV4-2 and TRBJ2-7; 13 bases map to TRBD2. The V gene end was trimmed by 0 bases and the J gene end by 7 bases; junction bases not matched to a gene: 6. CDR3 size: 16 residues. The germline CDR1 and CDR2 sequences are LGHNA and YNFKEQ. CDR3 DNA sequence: TGTGCCAGCAGCCAAGAGGGGACTAGCGGGACGCGGGAGCAGTACTTC. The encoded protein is CASSQEGTSGTREQYF.

The CDR3 DNA follows: TGTGCCAGCAGCTTGGACAGTCCTCTAACCTACGAGCAGTACTTC. It encodes CASSLDSPLTYEQYF. The chain combines TRBV5-6 with TRBJ2-7; D is uncertain. The germline V and J ends were trimmed by 0 bases and 2 bases, with 12 bases remaining between them. The CDR3 length is 15 residues. Looked up from germline, CDR1 is SGHDT and CDR2 is YYEEEE.

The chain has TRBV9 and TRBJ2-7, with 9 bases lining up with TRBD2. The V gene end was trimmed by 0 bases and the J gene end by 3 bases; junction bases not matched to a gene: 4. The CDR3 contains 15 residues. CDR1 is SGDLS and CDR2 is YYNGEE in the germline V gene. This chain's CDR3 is CASSVGLAGYYEQYF. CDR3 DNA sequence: TGTGCCAGCAGCGTAGGGCTAGCGGGGTACTACGAGCAGTACTTC. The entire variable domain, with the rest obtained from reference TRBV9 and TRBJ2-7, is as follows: DSGVTQTPKHLITATGQRVTLRCSPRSGDLSVYWYQQSLDQGLQFLIQYYNGEERAKGNILERFSAQQFPDLHSELNLSSLELGDSALYFCASSVGLAGYYEQYFGPGTRLTVT.

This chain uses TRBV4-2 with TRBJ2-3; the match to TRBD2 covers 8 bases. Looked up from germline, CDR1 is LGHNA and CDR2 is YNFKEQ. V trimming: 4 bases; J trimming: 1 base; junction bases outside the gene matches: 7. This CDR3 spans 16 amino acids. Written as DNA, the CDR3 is TGTGCCAGCAGCCGTGAACTAGCGGACCGCACAGATACGCAGTATTTT. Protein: CASSRELADRTDTQYF.

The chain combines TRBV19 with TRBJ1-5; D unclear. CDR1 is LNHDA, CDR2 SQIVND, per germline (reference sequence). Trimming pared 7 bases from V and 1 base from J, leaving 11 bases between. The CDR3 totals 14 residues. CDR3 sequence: CASTGGLSNQPQHF. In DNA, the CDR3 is TGTGCCAGTACCGGCGGGCTCAGCAATCAGCCCCAGCATTTT.

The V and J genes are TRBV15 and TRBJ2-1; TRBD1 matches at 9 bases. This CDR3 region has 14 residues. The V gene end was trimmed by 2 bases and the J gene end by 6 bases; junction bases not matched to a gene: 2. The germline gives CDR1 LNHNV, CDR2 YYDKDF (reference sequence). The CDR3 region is CATSRQTGGNEQFF. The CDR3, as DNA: TGTGCCACCAGCAGACAGACAGGGGGCAATGAGCAGTTCTTC.

The DNA of the CDR3 is TGTGCCAGCAGCGTAGGGGACAGCACTGAAGCTTTCTTT. Translated, it gives CASSVGDSTEAFF. The chain combines TRBV9 with TRBJ1-1; 7 positions match TRBD1. The V and J ends lost 0 bases and 4 bases, in that order; junction bases with no gene match: 0. The CDR3 has 13 residues. Germline CDR1 is SGDLS and CDR2 is YYNGEE.

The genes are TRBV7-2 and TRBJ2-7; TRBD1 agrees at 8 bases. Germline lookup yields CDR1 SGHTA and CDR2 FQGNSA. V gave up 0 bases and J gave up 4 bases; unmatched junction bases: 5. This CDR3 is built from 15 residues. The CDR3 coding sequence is TGTGCCAGCAGCTTAGCCCAGGGGGCCCTGTACGAGCAGTACTTC. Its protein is CASSLAQGALYEQYF.

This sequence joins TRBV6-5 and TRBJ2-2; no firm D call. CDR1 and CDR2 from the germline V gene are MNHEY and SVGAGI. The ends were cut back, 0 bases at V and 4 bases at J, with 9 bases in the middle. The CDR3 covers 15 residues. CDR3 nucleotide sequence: TGTGCCAGCAGTTACTCCAGTCTCCCCACCGGGGAGCTGTTTTTT. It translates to CASSYSSLPTGELFF.

CDR3 DNA: TGTGCCATCAAAGCGGGACAGGGTTCGAACACTGAAGCTTTCTTT. This gives the protein CAIKAGQGSNTEAFF. J is TRBJ1-1 and V is TRBV10-3; 9 bases match TRBD1. This CDR3 region has 15 residues. Germline CDR1 ENHRY, CDR2 SYGVKD. The trim removed 7 bases at V and 1 base at J, leaving 7 bases unmatched.

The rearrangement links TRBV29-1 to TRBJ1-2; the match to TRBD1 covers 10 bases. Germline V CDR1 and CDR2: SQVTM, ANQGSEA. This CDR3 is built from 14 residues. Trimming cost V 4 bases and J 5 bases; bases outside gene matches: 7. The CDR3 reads CSVVRGQGGYGYTF. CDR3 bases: TGCAGCGTTGTCCGCGGACAGGGGGGTTATGGCTACACCTTC.

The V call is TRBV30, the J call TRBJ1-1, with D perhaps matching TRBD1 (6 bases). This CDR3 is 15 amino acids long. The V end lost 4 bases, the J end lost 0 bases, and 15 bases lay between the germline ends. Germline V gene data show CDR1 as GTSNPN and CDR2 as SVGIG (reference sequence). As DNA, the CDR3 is TGTGCCTGGATGAAGTTCTGGACAGTGAACACTGAAGCTTTCTTT. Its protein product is CAWMKFWTVNTEAFF.

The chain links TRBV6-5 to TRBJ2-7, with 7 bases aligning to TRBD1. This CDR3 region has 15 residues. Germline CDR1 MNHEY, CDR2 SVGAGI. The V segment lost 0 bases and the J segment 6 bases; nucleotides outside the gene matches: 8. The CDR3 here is CASSYSTGSGAEQYF. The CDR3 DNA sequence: TGTGCCAGCAGTTACTCGACAGGGAGTGGAGCCGAGCAGTACTTC.

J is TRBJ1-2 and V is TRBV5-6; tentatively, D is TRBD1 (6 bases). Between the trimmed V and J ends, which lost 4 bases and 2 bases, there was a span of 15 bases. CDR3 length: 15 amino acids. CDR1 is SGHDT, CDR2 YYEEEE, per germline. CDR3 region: CASSPSRGYNYGYTF. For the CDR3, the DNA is TGTGCCAGCAGCCCGAGCAGGGGATACAACTATGGCTACACCTTC.

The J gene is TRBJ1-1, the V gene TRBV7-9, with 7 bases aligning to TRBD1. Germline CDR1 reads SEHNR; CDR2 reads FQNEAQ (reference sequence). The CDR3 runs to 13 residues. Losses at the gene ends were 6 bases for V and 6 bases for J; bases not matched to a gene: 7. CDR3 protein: CASRKTGPAEAFF. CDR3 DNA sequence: TGTGCCAGCAGAAAGACAGGGCCCGCTGAAGCTTTCTTT.

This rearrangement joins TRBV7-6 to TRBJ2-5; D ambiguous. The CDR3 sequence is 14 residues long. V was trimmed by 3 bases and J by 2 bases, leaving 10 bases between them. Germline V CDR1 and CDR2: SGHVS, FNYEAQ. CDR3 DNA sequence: TGTGCCAGCAGCTTGAGACACCAACAAGAGACCCAGTACTTC. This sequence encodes CASSLRHQQETQYF.

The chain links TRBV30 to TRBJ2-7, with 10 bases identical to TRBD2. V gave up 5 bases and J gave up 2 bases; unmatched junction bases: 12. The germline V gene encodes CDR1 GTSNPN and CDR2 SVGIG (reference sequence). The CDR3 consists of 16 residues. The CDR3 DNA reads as TGTGCCTGGGTCGGGACTAGCGAGACTCTTCCCTACGAGCAGTACTTC. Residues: CAWVGTSETLPYEQYF.

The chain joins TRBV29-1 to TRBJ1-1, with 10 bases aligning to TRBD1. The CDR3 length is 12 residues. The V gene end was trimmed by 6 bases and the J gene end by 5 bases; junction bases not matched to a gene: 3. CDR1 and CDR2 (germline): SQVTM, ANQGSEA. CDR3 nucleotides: TGCAGCGTCGGGACAGGGGAAACTGAAGCTTTCTTT. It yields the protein CSVGTGETEAFF.

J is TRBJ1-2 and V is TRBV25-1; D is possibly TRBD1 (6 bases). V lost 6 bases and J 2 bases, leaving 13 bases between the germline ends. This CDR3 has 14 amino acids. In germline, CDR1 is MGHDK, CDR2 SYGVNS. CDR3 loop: CASSPTGTNYGYTF. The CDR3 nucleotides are TGTGCCAGCAGCCCTACAGGGACGAACTATGGCTACACCTTC.

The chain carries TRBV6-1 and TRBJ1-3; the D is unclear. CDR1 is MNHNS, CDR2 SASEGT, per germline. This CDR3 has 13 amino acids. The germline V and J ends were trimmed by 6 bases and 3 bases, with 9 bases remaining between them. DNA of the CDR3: TGTGCCAGCAGCCTACAGTATGGAAACACCATATATTTT. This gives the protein CASSLQYGNTIYF.

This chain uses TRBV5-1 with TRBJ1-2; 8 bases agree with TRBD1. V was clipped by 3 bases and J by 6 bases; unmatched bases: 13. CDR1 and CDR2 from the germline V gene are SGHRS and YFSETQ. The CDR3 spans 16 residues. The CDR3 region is CASSSQGGQGAHGYTF. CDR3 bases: TGCGCCAGCAGCTCCCAAGGCGGGCAGGGGGCACATGGCTACACCTTC.

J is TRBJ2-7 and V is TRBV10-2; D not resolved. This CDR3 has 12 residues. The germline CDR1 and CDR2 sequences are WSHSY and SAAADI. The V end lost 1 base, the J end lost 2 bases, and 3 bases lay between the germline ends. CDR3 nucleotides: TGCGCCAGCAGTGAGTTCGCCTACGAGCAGTACTTC. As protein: CASSEFAYEQYF.

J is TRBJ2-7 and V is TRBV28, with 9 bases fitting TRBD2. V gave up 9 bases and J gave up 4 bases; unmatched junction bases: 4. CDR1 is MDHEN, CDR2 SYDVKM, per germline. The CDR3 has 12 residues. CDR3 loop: CASSSGAYEQYF. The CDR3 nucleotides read TGTGCCAGTTCTAGCGGGGCGTACGAGCAGTACTTC.

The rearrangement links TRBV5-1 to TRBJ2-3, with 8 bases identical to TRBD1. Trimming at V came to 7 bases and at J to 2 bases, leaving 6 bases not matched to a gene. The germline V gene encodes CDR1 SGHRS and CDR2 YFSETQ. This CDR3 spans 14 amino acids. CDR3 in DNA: TGCGCCAGCTCCAGGACAGGGTCCACAGATACGCAGTATTTT. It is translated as CASSRTGSTDTQYF.

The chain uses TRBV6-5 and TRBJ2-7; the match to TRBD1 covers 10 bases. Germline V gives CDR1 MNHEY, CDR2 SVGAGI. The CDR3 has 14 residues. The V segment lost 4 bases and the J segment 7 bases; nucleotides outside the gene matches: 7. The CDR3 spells CASSSGTGVWEQYF. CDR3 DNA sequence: TGTGCCAGCAGTTCAGGGACAGGGGTTTGGGAGCAGTACTTC.

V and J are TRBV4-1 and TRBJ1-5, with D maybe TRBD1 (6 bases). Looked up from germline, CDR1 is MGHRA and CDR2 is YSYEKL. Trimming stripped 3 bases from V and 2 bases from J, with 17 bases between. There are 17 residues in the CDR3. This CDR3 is CASSHGGASFGNQPQHF. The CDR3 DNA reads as TGCGCCAGCAGCCACGGGGGGGCGTCCTTCGGCAATCAGCCCCAGCATTTT.